This T cell receptor beta chain was identified in a study of blood T cell repertoires in COVID-19. Whole-study context: Acute and convalescent COVID-19 samples came from the United States, Italy and Spain. In each case, the material was cDNA or gDNA derived from T cells, B-cell-depleted T cells, or PBMCs.

Per the original data handling: Estimated nucleated cell counts came from reference gene primer amplification. Sequenced by immunoSEQ multiplex PCR; TCRdb stores in-frame clones only, minus some. From that table come the V and J calls and clone size; the DNA was used to work out D and trimming. The data hold around 700,000 clones, with just under 90% observed a single time. The CDR3 consists of 14 residues. V was cut by 0 bases and J by 1 base, with 8 bases left in between. Germline V gene data show CDR1 as SGHNT and CDR2 as YYREEE (reference sequence). Sequenced material: peripheral blood. The rearrangement links TRBV5-4 to TRBJ2-7; possibly TRBD1 for D (5 bases). This receptor was obtained from a woman under 30 with acute or convalescent COVID-19. CDR3 DNA: TGTGCCAGCAGCTTGGAGACAGCTTCCTACGAGCAGTACTTC. It specifies CASSLETASYEQYF.